The 26 T cell receptor beta chains below come from one sample, sequenced in a study of cytomegalovirus exposure and HLA in healthy donors. 13 Jbeta primers and 60 Vbeta primers were used for the PCR. Measured with immunoSEQ multiplex PCR; TCRdb has only the in-frame clones, and not every one. This sample has roughly 150,000 clones, with about four fifths found just once. Sample: PBMCs. The receptors stem from a man aged 45-60 years in good health and CMV-seropositive.

Concerning this clone itself: An end of the junction does not agree with germline; a read error may underlie this. The CDR3 DNA follows: TGTGCCTGGAGTGTACTGTCCCCGGTCTTC. It encodes CAWSVLSPVF. The V and J genes are TRBV30 and TRBJ2-1; D is undetermined. There are 10 residues in the CDR3. Germline V CDR1 and CDR2: GTSNPN, SVGIG (reference sequence).

For the CDR3, the DNA is TGCGCCAGCAGCCAAGCGGCGGGGTGGGACACCGGGGAGCTGTTTTTT. Protein product: CASSQAAGWDTGELFF. The chain carries TRBV4-1 and TRBJ2-2; tentative D call: TRBD2 (6 bases). Germline CDR1 MGHRA, CDR2 YSYEKL. With 1 base removed from V and 3 bases from J, the gap between germline ends came to 12 bases. This CDR3 spans 16 amino acids.

The chain has TRBV27 and TRBJ1-1, with 8 bases fitting TRBD1. CDR1 and CDR2 (germline): MNHEY, SMNVEV (reference sequence). J lost 5 bases, V lost 6 bases, and 11 bases had no gene match. This CDR3 has 15 amino acids. The CDR3 bases are TGTGCCAGCAGGCCGCAGGGGGCTACGGGAACTGAAGCTTTCTTT. Its protein is CASRPQGATGTEAFF.

In its sample, this clone was seen once. The rearrangement links TRBV4-3 to TRBJ1-5, with 8 bases lining up with TRBD1. In germline, CDR1 is LGHNA, CDR2 YSLEER. V was pared by 1 base and J by 8 bases, with 4 bases of the junction left unmatched. There are 14 residues in the CDR3. The CDR3, as DNA: TGCGCCAGCAGCCAAGCTACAGGGGGGAAGCCCCAGCATTTT. Translation gives CASSQATGGKPQHF.

The chain employs TRBV30 and TRBJ1-3; tentative D call: TRBD1 (5 bases). Germline CDR1 and CDR2: GTSNPN and SVGIG (reference sequence). CDR3 length: 16 residues. V dropped 4 bases and J dropped 0 bases, with 16 bases sitting between them. CDR3 nucleotides: TGTGCCTGGATCCCCAGGGTCCCTAGCTCTGGAAACACCATATATTTT. It yields the protein CAWIPRVPSSGNTIYF. The full variable domain, in which reference TRBV30 and TRBJ1-3 provide the parts outside the CDR3, is SQTIHQWPATLVQPVGSPLSLECTVEGTSNPNLYWYRQAAGRGLQLLFYSVGIGQISSEVPQNLSASRPQDRQFILSSKKLLLSDSGFYLCAWIPRVPSSGNTIYFGEGSWLTVV.

This clone was picked up a small number of times. The chain is built from TRBV5-1 and TRBJ1-6; D remains ambiguous. V lost 2 bases to trimming and J lost 7 bases, with 7 bases between them. CDR1 and CDR2 from the germline V gene are SGHRS and YFSETQ. The CDR3 runs 13 residues. CDR3 sequence: CASSFSKNSPLHF. The CDR3 nucleotides are TGCGCCAGCAGCTTTAGCAAGAATTCACCCCTCCACTTT.

This chain connects TRBV28 to TRBJ2-5, with 10 bases matching TRBD2. Trimming cost V 2 bases and J 2 bases; bases outside gene matches: 5. The CDR3 runs to 16 residues. Germline CDR1 reads MDHEN; CDR2 reads SYDVKM. The DNA for the CDR3 is TGTGCCAGCAGTTTAAGTAGCGGGAGGCAACAAGAGACCCAGTACTTC. It yields the protein CASSLSSGRQQETQYF.

The gene calls are TRBV19 and TRBJ1-1; D perhaps matches TRBD1 (5 bases). The CDR3 is 15 amino acids. The V and J ends lost 6 bases and 3 bases respectively, with 17 bases between them. Germline CDR1 reads LNHDA; CDR2 reads SQIVND (reference sequence). CDR3 nucleotide sequence: TGTGCCAGTAGAGGCGGGGCGCGAGCCTACACTGAAGCTTTCTTT. This gives the protein CASRGGARAYTEAFF.

The J gene is TRBJ2-5, the V gene TRBV5-6, with 7 bases that match TRBD1. With V trimmed by 3 bases and J by 6 bases, 5 bases remained unmatched. The length of the CDR3 is 13 residues. Germline V lookup: CDR1 SGHDT, CDR2 YYEEEE. The chain's CDR3 is CASSSGTAKTQYF. CDR3 nucleotides: TGTGCCAGCAGCTCTGGGACAGCGAAGACCCAGTACTTC.

The chain combines TRBV27 with TRBJ2-7; D is perhaps TRBD2 (6 bases). The CDR3 extends over 14 amino acids. Germline CDR1 is MNHEY and CDR2 is SMNVEV (reference sequence). V was trimmed by 4 bases and J by 2 bases, leaving 12 bases between them. CDR3 sequence (DNA): TGTGCCAGCAGTTCCCTCGGGGGAACCTACGAGCAGTACTTC. It translates to CASSSLGGTYEQYF.

The V call is TRBV5-1, the J call TRBJ2-7; 9 positions match TRBD1. Germline lookup yields CDR1 SGHRS and CDR2 YFSETQ. J was trimmed by 5 bases and V by 4 bases; bases with no gene match: 10. The CDR3 covers 15 residues. CDR3 DNA: TGCGCCAGCAGCGAGGGGACAGGGCTTATTCACGAGCAGTACTTC. Its protein is CASSEGTGLIHEQYF.

The V call is TRBV5-1, the J call TRBJ2-4; 8 bases map to TRBD1. The ends lost 4 bases at V and 8 bases at J; junction bases unmatched: 11. CDR1 is SGHRS, CDR2 YFSETQ, per germline. CDR3 length equals 15 residues. The CDR3 DNA reads TGCGCCAGCAGCCCGGCCCGACAGGGGAAGGACATTCAGTACTTC. As protein: CASSPARQGKDIQYF.

The J gene is TRBJ2-7, the V gene TRBV9; 9 positions match TRBD1. Trimming removed 4 bases from V and 3 bases from J; junction bases left unmatched: 8. CDR3 length: 15 amino acids. Germline CDR1 SGDLS, CDR2 YYNGEE. CDR3 DNA: TGTGCCAGCAGCCTCGGGACAGGGACCAACTACGAGCAGTACTTC. This translates into CASSLGTGTNYEQYF.

In this sample, this clone turned up a few times. The V gene is TRBV11-3, the J gene TRBJ2-3; TRBD2 aligns across 7 bases. The V segment lost 5 bases and the J segment 3 bases; nucleotides outside the gene matches: 5. The germline gives CDR1 SGHNT, CDR2 YENEEA. This CDR3 region has 14 residues. The CDR3 nucleotides read TGTGCCAGCAGCGTTAACGGGGGGACAGATACGCAGTATTTT. Translating it yields CASSVNGGTDTQYF.

The V call is TRBV10-3, the J call TRBJ2-1; TRBD2 aligns across 11 bases. The J segment lost 0 bases and the V segment lost 6 bases, leaving 7 bases of the junction unmatched. The CDR3 has 17 residues. The V gene's germline CDR1 is ENHRY and CDR2 SYGVKD. CDR3 DNA: TGTGCCATCAGCGATTTCGGGACTAGCGGCTCCTACAATGAGCAGTTCTTC. Translated, it gives CAISDFGTSGSYNEQFF.

This clone was seen once. The gene calls are TRBV30 and TRBJ2-4, with 8 bases lining up with TRBD1. The junction had 7 bases not matched to a gene; V was cut back by 5 bases and J by 7 bases. The germline V gene encodes CDR1 GTSNPN and CDR2 SVGIG (reference sequence). CDR3 size: 13 residues. In nucleotides, the CDR3 is TGTGCCTGGGGACAGGGAAAATTGAACATTCAGTACTTC. It yields the protein CAWGQGKLNIQYF.

This clone was detected once. A read error may produce the germline difference seen at one junction end. The gene calls are TRBV9 and TRBJ2-7; perhaps TRBD2 as D (7 bases). Germline V gene lookup returns CDR1 SGDLS and CDR2 YYNGEE. The CDR3 sequence is 15 residues long. The CDR3 protein is CASSAREGVAYEQYF. CDR3 DNA sequence: TGTGCCAGTAGCGCAAGGGAGGGGGTTGCCTACGAGCAGTACTTC.

The chain joins TRBV19 to TRBJ2-7; TRBD1 might be the D (5 bases). CDR3 length: 14 amino acids. Trimming cost V 2 bases and J 2 bases, with 10 bases left between them. From germline, CDR1 is LNHDA and CDR2 SQIVND (reference sequence). DNA of the CDR3: TGTGCCAGTAGTATAAAGGGGTCGACCTACGAGCAGTACTTC. Amino acid sequence: CASSIKGSTYEQYF.

J is TRBJ2-1 and V is TRBV6-4, with D possibly being TRBD1 (5 bases). From germline, CDR1 is MRHNA and CDR2 SNTAGT. V lost 6 bases to trimming and J lost 9 bases, with 18 bases between them. The CDR3 loop spans 14 amino acids. CDR3 DNA sequence: TGTGCCAGCAGCGCCCACACTCAGGGTACTGAGCAGTTCTTC. Residues: CASSAHTQGTEQFF.

The chain is built from TRBV29-1 and TRBJ1-4, with TRBD1 matching 10 bases. V gave up 7 bases and J gave up 3 bases; unmatched junction bases: 5. The CDR3 sequence is 14 residues long. Looked up from germline, CDR1 is SQVTM and CDR2 is ANQGSEA. The CDR3 reads CSAKGQGSNEKLFF. The CDR3 DNA reads TGCAGCGCCAAGGGACAGGGGTCTAATGAAAAACTGTTTTTT.

This clone showed up just once. This chain connects TRBV5-8 to TRBJ1-5; the D gene is possibly TRBD1 (6 bases). Between the trimmed V and J ends, which lost 1 base and 4 bases, there was a span of 9 bases. The CDR3 has 14 residues. The germline gives CDR1 SGHTS, CDR2 YDEGEE. The CDR3 is CASSLWQGNQPQHF. DNA of the CDR3: TGTGCCAGCAGCTTGTGGCAGGGGAATCAGCCCCAGCATTTT.

In its sample, this clone was seen a few times. The rearrangement links TRBV9 to TRBJ2-2, with D uncertain. Trimming stripped 3 bases from V and 7 bases from J, with 4 bases between. The CDR3 sequence is 11 residues long. Germline values: CDR1 SGDLS, CDR2 YYNGEE. CDR3 sequence reads: CASSGSGELFF. The CDR3 DNA follows: TGTGCCAGCAGCGGTAGCGGGGAGCTGTTTTTT.

This clone is a singleton in its sample. V gene TRBV27 combines with J gene TRBJ1-1; D unclear. Germline CDR1 is MNHEY and CDR2 is SMNVEV (reference sequence). The CDR3 length is 11 residues. Trimming took off 6 bases at V and 6 bases at J, with 8 bases between the two ends. The CDR3 sequence is CASRGSSEAFF. As DNA, the CDR3 is TGTGCCAGCAGGGGCAGCTCTGAAGCTTTCTTT.

This clone was seen only a few times. The junction shows a germline mismatch at one end, possibly a read error. The CDR3 is CASSTSGGSFNEQFF. The CDR3 DNA follows: TGTGCCAGCAGTACCAGTGGGGGGTCCTTCAATGAGCAGTTCTTC. The chain employs TRBV2 and TRBJ2-1; D might be TRBD2 (6 bases). Germline CDR1 SNHLY, CDR2 FYNNEI. This CDR3 is 15 amino acids long.

The rearrangement links TRBV6-5 to TRBJ1-2; 7 nucleotides agree with TRBD1. Germline values: CDR1 MNHEY, CDR2 SVGAGI. CDR3 length: 15 residues. The trim removed 7 bases at V and 4 bases at J, leaving 12 bases unmatched. CDR3 nucleotide sequence: TGTGCCAGCACAACTACCGGGACAGAACCCTATGGCTACACCTTC. It specifies CASTTTGTEPYGYTF.

This CDR3 reads CSVERTPYEQYF. In nucleotides, the CDR3 is TGCAGCGTTGAGAGGACACCCTACGAGCAGTACTTC. The rearrangement links TRBV29-1 to TRBJ2-5; maybe TRBD1 (5 bases). Near its end, the DNA agrees better with TRBJ2-7, so the J call may be wrong. This CDR3 comprises 12 residues. Germline CDR1 reads SQVTM; CDR2 reads ANQGSEA.